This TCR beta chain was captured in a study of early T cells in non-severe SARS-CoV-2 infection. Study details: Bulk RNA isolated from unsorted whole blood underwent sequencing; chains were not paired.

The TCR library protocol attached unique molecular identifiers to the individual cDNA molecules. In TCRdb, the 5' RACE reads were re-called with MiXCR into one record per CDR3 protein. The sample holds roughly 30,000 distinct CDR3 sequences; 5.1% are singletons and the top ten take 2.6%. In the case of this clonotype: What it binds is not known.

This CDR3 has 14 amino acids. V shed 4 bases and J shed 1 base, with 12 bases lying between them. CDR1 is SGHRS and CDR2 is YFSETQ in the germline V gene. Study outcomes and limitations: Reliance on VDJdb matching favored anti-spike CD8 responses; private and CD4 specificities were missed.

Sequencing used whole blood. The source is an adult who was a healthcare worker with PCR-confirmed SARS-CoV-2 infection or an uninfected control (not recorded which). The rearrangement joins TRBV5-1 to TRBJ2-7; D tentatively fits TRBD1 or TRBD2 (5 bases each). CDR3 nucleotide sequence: TGCGCCAGCAGCAAGGGACGTCCGTCCTACGAGCAGTACTTC. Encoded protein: CASSKGRPSYEQYF.